Below are 29 T cell receptor beta chains sequenced from a single sample in a study of long-term antiretroviral therapy in people with HIV. Assay version v3.0 of immunoSEQ was used, and it was run at survey level. The table came from immunoSEQ multiplex PCR; TCRdb's copy has only in-frame clones and leaves some out. The table records just over 35,000 clones, approximately 94% of them present only once. The specimen was unsorted PBMCs, collected 4.1 years after starting antiretroviral therapy. The receptor source for this set is a woman aged 45 to 65 with HIV.

The chain recombines TRBV30 with TRBJ1-1; D is uncertain. CDR1 is GTSNPN, CDR2 SVGIG, per germline (reference sequence). The CDR3 has 13 residues. V lost 4 bases and J 3 bases, leaving 12 bases between the germline ends. The chain's CDR3 is CAWKTSGDTEAFF. CDR3 nucleotide sequence: TGTGCCTGGAAGACGTCTGGGGACACTGAAGCTTTCTTT.

The V call is TRBV5-1, the J call TRBJ1-1; D gene uncertain. The CDR3 totals 16 residues. The germline gives CDR1 SGHRS, CDR2 YFSETQ. Trimming took 0 bases from V and 4 from J, leaving 16 bases between them. The DNA for the CDR3 is TGCGCCAGCAGCTTGGGCGGAAGGACGGCGGTCACTGAAGCTTTCTTT. It translates to CASSLGGRTAVTEAFF.

CDR3 sequence reads: CASSPATTNTGELFF. The CDR3 DNA is TGTGCCAGCTCACCAGCAACAACGAACACCGGGGAGCTGTTTTTT. The chain has TRBV18 and TRBJ2-2; D uncertain. The germline V gene encodes CDR1 KGHSH and CDR2 LQKENI. This CDR3 is built from 15 residues. V lost 2 bases and J lost 0, with 7 bases in between.

This chain joins TRBV10-3 and TRBJ1-1, with no clear D. The CDR3 runs to 13 residues. Trimming took off 0 bases at V and 9 bases at J, with 11 bases between the two ends. Looked up from germline, CDR1 is ENHRY and CDR2 is SYGVKD. CDR3 sequence reads: CAISESEVSKAFF. CDR3 nucleotide sequence: TGTGCCATCAGTGAGTCGGAGGTCTCTAAAGCTTTCTTT.

This sequence joins TRBV5-8 and TRBJ1-5; D is possibly TRBD1 (6 bases). There are 16 residues in the CDR3. Trimming removed 7 bases at V and 1 base at J, with 18 bases between. Germline V gene lookup returns CDR1 SGHTS and CDR2 YDEGEE. The CDR3 protein is CASGQGRPVSNQPQHF. In DNA form, the CDR3 reads TGTGCCAGCGGTCAGGGGCGCCCCGTAAGCAATCAGCCCCAGCATTTT.

The rearrangement joins TRBV29-1 to TRBJ1-1; D perhaps matches TRBD1 (6 bases). V lost 3 bases to trimming and J lost 3 bases, with 14 bases between them. The CDR3 runs to 14 residues. CDR1 and CDR2 from the germline V gene are SQVTM and ANQGSEA. CDR3 DNA sequence: TGCAGCGTTGAGGGCAGGGGCTCGGACACTGAAGCTTTCTTT. Encoded protein: CSVEGRGSDTEAFF.

This chain connects TRBV25-1 to TRBJ1-4, with TRBD1 matching 9 bases. J gave up 6 bases and V 7 bases, and 9 bases lay outside the gene matches. CDR3 length: 15 amino acids. The germline V gene encodes CDR1 MGHDK and CDR2 SYGVNS. DNA of the CDR3: TGTGCCAGCACCAAGCCGGGACAGGGTTATGAAAAACTGTTTTTT. Protein product: CASTKPGQGYEKLFF. The variable domain in full, completed from reference TRBV25-1 and TRBJ1-4, reads EADIYQTPRYLVIGTGKKITLECSQTMGHDKMYWYQQDPGMELHLIHYSYGVNSTEKGDLSSESTVSRIRTEHFPLTLESARPSHTSQYLCASTKPGQGYEKLFFGSGTQLSVL.

This sequence joins TRBV19 and TRBJ2-1, with TRBD2 matching 9 bases. The CDR3 has 13 residues. V shed 6 bases, J shed 7 bases, and the junction held 4 bases outside the gene matches. CDR1 and CDR2 from the germline V gene are LNHDA and SQIVND (reference sequence). This CDR3 reads CASRLAGLNEQFF. Here the CDR3 DNA reads TGTGCCAGTAGGCTAGCGGGGTTGAATGAGCAGTTCTTC.

This rearrangement joins TRBV6-1 to TRBJ1-1; no clear D gene. Trimming took 2 bases from V and 8 from J, leaving 9 bases between them. The CDR3 spans 12 residues. Germline V gene data show CDR1 as MNHNS and CDR2 as SASEGT. The CDR3 spells CASSEHVREAFF. The CDR3 region has the DNA TGTGCCAGCAGTGAACATGTGCGCGAAGCTTTCTTT.

This chain links TRBV25-1 with TRBJ1-1; maybe TRBD1 (6 bases). From germline, CDR1 is MGHDK and CDR2 SYGVNS. Trimming cost V 6 bases and J 9 bases, with 17 bases left between them. The CDR3 contains 13 residues. The CDR3: CASSVPGGSQAFF. The CDR3, as DNA: TGTGCCAGCAGCGTCCCGGGGGGCTCACAAGCTTTCTTT.

The CDR3 region is CSVLWAPSSYEQYF. In nucleotides, the CDR3 is TGCAGCGTTCTATGGGCTCCGAGCTCCTACGAGCAGTACTTC. V is TRBV29-1 and J is TRBJ2-7; D call uncertain. The germline CDR1 and CDR2 sequences are SQVTM and ANQGSEA. The CDR3 spans 14 residues. Trimming shortened V by 5 bases and J by 0 bases, and 14 bases separated the two germline ends.

This clone was seen just once. The chain is built from TRBV5-6 and TRBJ1-6; D is unclear. The CDR3 consists of 16 residues. Trimming left V 0 bases short and J 1 base short, with 8 bases between. Germline CDR1 is SGHDT and CDR2 is YYEEEE. The CDR3 sequence is CASSLERKSYNSPLHF. The CDR3, as DNA: TGTGCCAGCAGCTTGGAACGGAAATCCTATAATTCACCCCTCCACTTT.

This chain uses TRBV7-8 with TRBJ1-1; TRBD1 matches at 11 bases. Trimming at V came to 4 bases and at J to 5 bases, leaving 6 bases not matched to a gene. Germline V gives CDR1 SGHVS, CDR2 FQNEAQ. The CDR3 has 15 residues. The CDR3 region has the DNA TGTGCCAGCAGCTCGGGACAGGGGGGTAGGACTGAAGCTTTCTTT. It translates to CASSSGQGGRTEAFF.

The J gene is TRBJ1-2, the V gene TRBV9; D gene ambiguous. The CDR3 covers 13 residues. Germline lookup yields CDR1 SGDLS and CDR2 YYNGEE. V lost 6 bases, J lost 4 bases, and 13 bases lay in between. As DNA, the CDR3 is TGTGCCAGCACCTCAGAAGGGCTCTATGGCTACACCTTC. Amino acids: CASTSEGLYGYTF.

The genes are TRBV19 and TRBJ2-3; 9 bases align to TRBD2. The CDR3 extends over 16 amino acids. J gave up 4 bases and V 3 bases, and 8 bases lay outside the gene matches. Per the germline V gene, CDR1 is LNHDA and CDR2 is SQIVND (reference sequence). CDR3 sequence: CASSIGLAGMADTQYF. The CDR3 nucleotides are TGTGCCAGTAGTATTGGTCTAGCGGGGATGGCAGATACGCAGTATTTT.

This sequence joins TRBV6-6 and TRBJ2-7; 10 nucleotides align to TRBD1. The CDR3 has 15 amino acids. The germline V gene encodes CDR1 MNHNY and CDR2 SVGAGI (reference sequence). After removal of 5 bases from V and 4 bases from J, the junction contained 8 bases not matched to a gene. The CDR3 sequence: CASSIETGGLYEQYF. The CDR3 nucleotides read TGTGCCAGCAGTATAGAGACAGGGGGCCTTTACGAGCAGTACTTC.

This clone was seen a single time. The chain has TRBV11-1 and TRBJ1-2, with D maybe TRBD1 (5 bases). From germline, CDR1 is SGHAT and CDR2 FQDESV (reference sequence). This CDR3 region has 13 residues. V was pared by 3 bases and J by 4 bases, with 9 bases between. CDR3: CASSLPGTYGYTF. The CDR3 nucleotides read TGTGCCAGCAGCTTGCCGGGGACCTATGGCTACACCTTC.

The rearrangement joins TRBV7-9 to TRBJ1-6; D possibly corresponds to TRBD1 (6 bases). V gave up 1 base and J gave up 7 bases, with 14 bases separating them. The CDR3 is made up of 16 amino acids. The germline gives CDR1 SEHNR, CDR2 FQNEAQ (reference sequence). This CDR3 reads CASSLVGGGENSPLHF. CDR3 bases: TGTGCCAGCAGCTTAGTGGGGGGGGGCGAGAATTCACCCCTCCACTTT.

The chain uses TRBV7-3 and TRBJ1-1; D is perhaps TRBD1 (5 bases). Trimming pared 5 bases from V and 4 bases from J, leaving 14 bases between. Germline CDR1 and CDR2: SGHTA and FQGTGA. The CDR3 has 14 residues. CDR3 region: CASSPSAGITEAFF. The CDR3, as DNA: TGTGCCAGCAGCCCCTCGGCAGGGATCACTGAAGCTTTCTTT.

The chain carries TRBV27 and TRBJ1-1, with 7 bases lining up with TRBD1. Germline CDR1 is MNHEY and CDR2 is SMNVEV (reference sequence). The junction had 8 bases not matched to a gene; V was cut back by 0 bases and J by 4 bases. This CDR3 has 16 residues. CDR3: CASSLSLATGVTEAFF. The DNA for the CDR3 is TGTGCCAGCAGTTTATCCCTCGCAACAGGGGTCACTGAAGCTTTCTTT.

Concerning this clone itself: At the DNA level, this CDR3 is encoded by other sequences in the same sample as well. The genes are TRBV6-5 and TRBJ1-5; no firm D call. The CDR3 has 13 residues. Germline values: CDR1 MNHEY, CDR2 SVGAGI. V lost 2 bases to trimming and J lost 7 bases, with 9 bases between them. CDR3 protein: CASSYGVEQPQHF. The CDR3 bases are TGTGCCAGCAGTTACGGGGTAGAGCAGCCCCAGCATTTT.

CDR3 sequence: CASSLVGEENYGYTF. The CDR3 DNA follows: TGTGCCAGCAGTTTGGTAGGGGAGGAGAACTATGGCTACACCTTC. The gene calls are TRBV28 and TRBJ1-2, with D maybe TRBD1 (5 bases). The CDR3 is 15 amino acids. Germline values: CDR1 MDHEN, CDR2 SYDVKM. V was clipped by 3 bases and J by 2 bases, with 13 bases between them.

The genes are TRBV5-1 and TRBJ2-1; possibly TRBD1 or TRBD2 for D (5 bases each). Per germline, CDR1 SGHRS and CDR2 YFSETQ. There are 16 residues in the CDR3. V shed 4 bases and J shed 0 bases, with 14 bases lying between them. CDR3 protein: CASSPEGRASYNEQFF. As DNA, the CDR3 is TGCGCCAGCAGCCCTGAGGGGCGGGCCTCCTACAATGAGCAGTTCTTC. Full variable domain (missing parts from reference TRBV5-1 and TRBJ2-1): KAGVTQTPRYLIKTRGQQVTLSCSPISGHRSVSWYQQTPGQGLQFLFEYFSETQRNKGNFPGRFSGRQFSNSRSEMNVSTLELGDSALYLCASSPEGRASYNEQFFGPGTRLTVL.

The gene calls are TRBV4-1 and TRBJ1-2; D not certain. CDR3 size: 15 residues. Germline CDR1 MGHRA, CDR2 YSYEKL. V dropped 0 bases and J dropped 3 bases, with 11 bases sitting between them. The chain's CDR3 is CASSQEDGSHYGYTF. CDR3 nucleotide sequence: TGCGCCAGCAGCCAAGAGGACGGGTCCCACTATGGCTACACCTTC.

The V and J genes are TRBV5-1 and TRBJ1-1; 9 positions match TRBD1. CDR1 and CDR2 from the germline V gene are SGHRS and YFSETQ. The CDR3 spans 16 residues. Germline trimming cut 4 bases from V and 1 base from J; bases unmatched to any gene: 8. CDR3 sequence reads: CASSRWTGEGNTEAFF. The CDR3 DNA is TGCGCCAGCAGCAGATGGACAGGGGAAGGGAACACTGAAGCTTTCTTT.

This clone was observed once. The chain recombines TRBV30 with TRBJ2-1; D is possibly TRBD1 or TRBD2 (5 bases each). This CDR3 spans 14 amino acids. V lost 6 bases to trimming and J lost 5 bases, with 17 bases between them. The germline CDR1 and CDR2 sequences are GTSNPN and SVGIG (reference sequence). The CDR3 nucleotides read TGTGCCTGCGGGGCTCTTCACGGTCACAATGAGCAGTTCTTC. Encoded protein: CACGALHGHNEQFF.

The chain combines TRBV6-4 with TRBJ1-2; D is possibly TRBD1 (5 bases). This CDR3 comprises 14 residues. The V gene lost 7 bases and the J gene lost 8 bases, with 20 bases spanning the gap. Germline V gene lookup returns CDR1 MRHNA and CDR2 SNTAGT. Here the CDR3 DNA reads TGTGCCAGCACCCGCCTACCCGGGGCTGGGGGCTACACCTTC. Its translation is CASTRLPGAGGYTF.

The chain couples TRBV7-2 to TRBJ2-7; TRBD1 agrees at 9 bases. The CDR3 totals 16 residues. The V gene's germline CDR1 is SGHTA and CDR2 FQGNSA. With 1 base clipped from V and 2 bases from J, the junction kept 6 bases outside the gene matches. DNA for the CDR3: TGTGCCAGCAGCTTAGTTGGAGGGACAGGGCCCTACGAGCAGTACTTC. Its protein is CASSLVGGTGPYEQYF.

The chain recombines TRBV2 with TRBJ1-5; D ambiguous. There are 16 residues in the CDR3. CDR1 and CDR2 (germline): SNHLY, FYNNEI. Trimming removed 7 bases from V and 0 bases from J, with 16 bases in between. The CDR3: CASILDTVYSNQPQHF. The DNA for the CDR3 is TGTGCCAGCATACTAGACACGGTCTATAGCAATCAGCCCCAGCATTTT.